This TCR beta chain emerged from a study of T cell responses to AZD1222 COVID-19 vaccine. General study results and limits: Clonal diversity may have been underestimated in mostly white British donors. Just a handful of AZD1222 recipients tested seropositive at baseline. The peak T cell response came first, and repertoires were sampled only after it. With two AZD1222 doses given, Spike-specific TCR breadth and depth both rose.

The repertoire was sequenced with immunoSEQ multiplex PCR; TCRdb's copy has only in-frame clones and lacks some. The profile shows 150,000 to 200,000 clones, 90% of them singletons. The V gene lost 6 bases and the J gene lost 0 bases, with 8 bases spanning the gap. Germline V gives CDR1 SEHNR, CDR2 FQNEAQ (reference sequence). This CDR3 comprises 14 residues. About this clone: Its antigen remains unknown.

This chain joins TRBV7-9 and TRBJ1-4; D gene unclear. Sequencing used peripheral blood, obtained 28 days after the second AZD1222 dose. The clonotype was recovered from an adult who received the AZD1222 COVID-19 vaccine. CDR3 loop: CASSYQATNEKLFF. The CDR3 DNA reads TGTGCCAGCAGTTACCAGGCAACTAATGAAAAACTGTTTTTT.